This T cell receptor (beta chain) originates from a study of T cells in Graves' hyperthyroidism and ophthalmopathy. Authors of the study amplified TCR beta CDR3 regions from RNA transcripts. The TCR CDR3 was amplified in a first-round RT-PCR using the HTBI primer set. Using its own MiXCR run on the multiplex PCR reads, TCRdb lists one record per CDR3 protein. This sample carries 450,000 to 700,000 distinct CDR3 sequences, under 60% of them seen once, and the ten largest clones take 15% to 20%. General study points: The majority of expanded thyroid clonotypes above 0.001 also appeared in blood. Ophthalmopathy onset followed model prediction by a median about six months.

Concerning this clonotype: The antigen is undetermined.

Unmatched junction bases numbered 11, after V lost 1 base and J lost 7 bases. The CDR3 length is 17 residues. Germline V gene data show CDR1 as SGHTA and CDR2 as FQGNSA. Pregnant or lactating patients were excluded, as were those with uncontrolled infection or other autoimmune disease. Clinical symptoms, serum thyroxine, TRAb, thyroid ultrasound and orbital computed tomography established diagnosis. The specimen was peripheral blood or thyroid tissue (not recorded which). The sequence came from an adult woman with Graves' disease, either hyperthyroidism or ophthalmopathy (not recorded which). The V and J genes are TRBV7-2 and TRBJ1-5, with 9 bases aligning to TRBD1. In DNA form, the CDR3 reads TGTGCCAGCAGCTTAGAGGCGGGGACAGGGAATGGGCAGCCCCAGCATTTT. This sequence encodes CASSLEAGTGNGQPQHF.